The next 24 T cell receptor beta chains were all read from a single sample in a study of identical twins. Via MiXCR, TCRdb re-called the 5' RACE reads, giving one row per CDR3 protein. Altogether 500,000 to 700,000 distinct CDR3 sequences are present, around 7.4% being singletons, with the ten largest covering 1.6%. These data also featured in a second study, about yellow fever vaccine responses in identical twins.

The sample comprised PBMCs. Source of these receptors: a woman aged 18-35 years in good health.

CDR3 bases: TGCAGCGTTCTGGAGTTGGGCACCGGGGAGCTGTTTTTT. Translating gives CSVLELGTGELFF. This sequence joins TRBV29-1 and TRBJ2-2, with D unclear. The CDR3 is 13 amino acids. V lost 5 bases and J lost 4, with 11 bases in between. Germline V lookup: CDR1 SQVTM, CDR2 ANQGSEA.

V and J are TRBV7-2 and TRBJ2-2; 10 bases align to TRBD1. The length of the CDR3 is 14 residues. CDR1 and CDR2 from the germline V gene are SGHTA and FQGNSA. V lost 8 bases to trimming and J lost 7 bases; unmatched junction nucleotides: 7. The CDR3 DNA sequence: TGTGCCAGCCGTGACAGGGGGCAAGTCGGGGAGCTGTTTTTT. Residues: CASRDRGQVGELFF. Filled out from reference TRBV7-2 and TRBJ2-2, the complete variable domain reads GAGVSQSPSNKVTEKGKDVELRCDPISGHTALYWYRQSLGQGLEFLIYFQGNSAPDKSGLPSDRFSAERTGGSVSTLTIQRTQQEDSAVYLCASRDRGQVGELFFGEGSRLTVL.

The chain carries TRBV2 and TRBJ2-1, with TRBD2 matching 9 bases. This CDR3 region has 14 residues. Trimming took 8 bases from V and 8 from J; bases not matched to a gene: 10. The germline CDR1 and CDR2 sequences are SNHLY and FYNNEI. DNA of the CDR3: TGTGCCAGCTATCCCGGGACTAGCATCCATGAGCAGTTCTTC. It specifies CASYPGTSIHEQFF.

This clonotype was picked up many times. The CDR3 here is CASSPSGVGTTNEKLFF. In nucleotides, the CDR3 is TGTGCCAGCAGCCCTAGCGGGGTCGGTACAACTAATGAAAAACTGTTTTTT. The V gene is TRBV5-6, the J gene TRBJ1-4; no definite D call. Germline values: CDR1 SGHDT, CDR2 YYEEEE. The CDR3 is made up of 17 amino acids. V was clipped by 4 bases and J by 0 bases, with 16 bases between them.

V is TRBV3-1 and J is TRBJ2-5; D might be TRBD1 or TRBD2, each matching 5 bases. The CDR3 has 18 residues. Germline V CDR1 and CDR2: LGHDT, YNNKEL (reference sequence). Trimming removed 4 bases from V and 0 bases from J, with 21 bases in between. CDR3 sequence (DNA): TGTGCCAGCAGCCCCCCCGGGGCAGGCCGAGCCTACCAAGAGACCCAGTACTTC. Translated: CASSPPGAGRAYQETQYF.

The chain uses TRBV7-2 and TRBJ2-4; 7 bases are a match to TRBD2. J was trimmed by 2 bases and V by 5 bases; bases with no gene match: 6. This CDR3 is 15 amino acids long. Germline values: CDR1 SGHTA, CDR2 FQGNSA. The CDR3 reads CASSPSSGTKNIQYF. Here the CDR3 DNA reads TGTGCCAGCAGCCCCTCCAGCGGGACCAAAAACATTCAGTACTTC. Full variable domain (outside the CDR3, taken from reference TRBV7-2 and TRBJ2-4): GAGVSQSPSNKVTEKGKDVELRCDPISGHTALYWYRQSLGQGLEFLIYFQGNSAPDKSGLPSDRFSAERTGGSVSTLTIQRTQQEDSAVYLCASSPSSGTKNIQYFGAGTRLSVL.

As concerns this clonotype: With a much larger clone just one base away, this may be a read error. The chain combines TRBV29-1 with TRBJ2-5; D gene ambiguous. Germline lookup yields CDR1 SQVTM and CDR2 ANQGSEA. There are 13 residues in the CDR3. CDR3 coding DNA: TGCAGCGTTGGAGTTCTATACCAAGAGTCCCAGTACTTC. Residues: CSVGVLYQESQYF.

This clonotype has ten or more counts. The chain carries TRBV20-1 and TRBJ1-2; weak D call: TRBD1 (6 bases). Germline lookup yields CDR1 DFQATT and CDR2 SNEGSKA (reference sequence). The V gene lost 6 bases and the J gene lost 0 bases, with 11 bases spanning the gap. The CDR3 length is 13 residues. The CDR3 loop is CSAKGQPNYGYTF. CDR3 nucleotides: TGCAGTGCAAAAGGACAGCCTAACTATGGCTACACCTTC.

The J gene is TRBJ2-3, the V gene TRBV20-1, with D possibly TRBD2 on 5 matching bases. CDR3 length equals 16 residues. Germline values: CDR1 DFQATT, CDR2 SNEGSKA (reference sequence). Trimming took 2 bases from V and 2 from J, leaving 17 bases between them. Here the CDR3 reads CSARPFQRPHTDTQYF. The CDR3 region has the DNA TGCAGTGCTAGACCCTTTCAGCGGCCCCACACAGATACGCAGTATTTT.

V usage is TRBV20-1 and J usage is TRBJ2-7, with TRBD1 matching 7 bases. After removal of 7 bases from V and 2 bases from J, the junction contained 8 bases not matched to a gene. CDR1 and CDR2 from the germline V gene are DFQATT and SNEGSKA (reference sequence). The CDR3 sequence is 13 residues long. CDR3 sequence: CSVLPGQTYEQYV. The CDR3 DNA follows: TGCAGTGTATTACCGGGACAGACCTACGAGCAGTACGTC.

This chain uses TRBV9 with TRBJ1-2; TRBD1 is a possible D gene (6 bases). V gave up 6 bases and J gave up 7 bases, with 19 bases separating them. Germline lookup yields CDR1 SGDLS and CDR2 YYNGEE. The CDR3 has 14 residues. CDR3 amino acids: CASTNEGGWIGYTF. The CDR3 bases are TGTGCCAGCACCAACGAGGGGGGCTGGATTGGCTACACCTTC.

V and J are TRBV15 and TRBJ2-7; TRBD2 matches 9 bases. Trimming removed 1 base from V and 3 bases from J; junction bases left unmatched: 4. Germline assignment: CDR1 LNHNV and CDR2 YYDKDF (reference sequence). This CDR3 is built from 15 residues. This chain's CDR3 is CATSRVGGGDYEQYV. CDR3 sequence (DNA): TGTGCCACCAGCAGAGTTGGCGGGGGGGACTACGAGCAGTACGTC.

This chain joins TRBV6-4 and TRBJ2-1, with D possibly called TRBD1 or TRBD2 (5 bases each). The CDR3 has 14 amino acids. Trimming stripped 6 bases from V and 8 bases from J, with 17 bases between. Germline CDR1 MRHNA, CDR2 SNTAGT. CDR3 protein: CASSPGTLVDEQFF. In nucleotides, the CDR3 is TGTGCCAGCAGCCCCGGGACCTTGGTGGATGAGCAGTTCTTC.

The CDR3 DNA is TGTGCCAGCAGCCTTCAACCGGGACTAGCGGGACCGCGTGAGCAGTTCTTC. The encoded protein is CASSLQPGLAGPREQFF. This rearrangement joins TRBV11-3 to TRBJ2-1, with 13 bases lining up with TRBD2. The CDR3 consists of 17 residues. Germline values: CDR1 SGHNT, CDR2 YENEEA. The V and J ends lost 5 bases and 9 bases, in that order; junction bases with no gene match: 13. Supplemented by reference TRBV11-3 and TRBJ2-1, the full variable domain reads EAGVVQSPRYKIIEKKQPVAFWCNPISGHNTLYWYLQNLGQGPELLIRYENEEAVDDSQLPKDRFSAERLKGVDSTLKIQPAELGDSAVYLCASSLQPGLAGPREQFFGPGTRLTVL.

This clonotype has ten or more counts. This chain links TRBV4-1 with TRBJ2-1; TRBD1 aligns across 7 bases. The V and J ends lost 2 bases and 0 bases, in that order; junction bases with no gene match: 1. CDR1 is MGHRA and CDR2 is YSYEKL in the germline V gene. The CDR3 covers 15 residues. The CDR3 sequence: CASSQTGDSYNEQFF. Here the CDR3 DNA reads TGCGCCAGCAGCCAAACAGGGGACTCCTACAATGAGCAGTTCTTC.

This chain's CDR3 is CASGEGQGFTDTQYF. The CDR3 DNA reads as TGCGCCAGCGGGGAAGGACAGGGATTCACAGATACGCAGTATTTT. The rearrangement uses TRBV5-1 and TRBJ2-3; 8 nucleotides agree with TRBD1. Trimming cost V 7 bases and J 2 bases; bases outside gene matches: 9. The CDR3 totals 15 residues. From germline, CDR1 is SGHRS and CDR2 YFSETQ.

The gene calls are TRBV6-5 and TRBJ2-5; 9 bases map to TRBD2. The ends lost 0 bases at V and 5 bases at J; junction bases unmatched: 7. From germline, CDR1 is MNHEY and CDR2 SVGAGI. CDR3 length: 16 amino acids. In DNA form, the CDR3 reads TGTGCCAGCAGTTACTCGATGCGGGGGGGCCTTGAGACCCAGTACTTC. It codes for CASSYSMRGGLETQYF.

The V and J genes are TRBV6-1 and TRBJ1-2; D uncertain. The CDR3 runs to 14 residues. V was cut by 5 bases and J by 4 bases, with 14 bases left in between. CDR1 is MNHNS, CDR2 SASEGT, per germline. The CDR3 region is CASSPEVRSYGYTF. In nucleotides, the CDR3 is TGTGCCAGCAGTCCCGAAGTCCGGAGCTATGGCTACACCTTC.

At least ten counts were recorded for this clonotype. DNA for the CDR3: TGTGCCAGCAGCGTAGTGAGCGAGGGTGGCACAGATACGCAGTATTTT. Amino acids: CASSVVSEGGTDTQYF. The gene calls are TRBV9 and TRBJ2-3; a possible D gene is TRBD2 (5 bases). The germline V gene has CDR1 SGDLS and CDR2 YYNGEE. The germline V and J ends were trimmed by 0 bases and 1 base, with 12 bases remaining between them. This CDR3 is 16 amino acids long.

In this sample, this clonotype turned up a few times. The rearrangement links TRBV10-3 to TRBJ2-5; 10 nucleotides line up with TRBD2. The CDR3 sequence is 16 residues long. The germline gives CDR1 ENHRY, CDR2 SYGVKD. The V and J ends lost 2 bases and 5 bases, in that order; junction bases with no gene match: 8. For the CDR3, the DNA is TGTGCCATCAGTGAGGAGGGCACTAGCGGGGTGGAGACCCAGTACTTC. Its protein product is CAISEEGTSGVETQYF.

Ten or more counts support this clonotype. The chain has TRBV20-1 and TRBJ2-5; 7 nucleotides align to TRBD1. Per the germline V gene, CDR1 is DFQATT and CDR2 is SNEGSKA (reference sequence). After removal of 5 bases from V and 4 bases from J, the junction contained 1 base not matched to a gene. CDR3 size: 11 residues. The CDR3 DNA follows: TGCAGTGCTCCAGGGGGAGAGACCCAGTACTTC. It is translated as CSAPGGETQYF.

The chain couples TRBV3-1 to TRBJ1-3, with TRBD1 identical over 7 bases. The CDR3 contains 14 residues. Germline CDR1 and CDR2: LGHDT and YNNKEL (reference sequence). J lost 4 bases, V lost 3 bases, and 3 bases had no gene match. CDR3 loop: CASSHLDRGNTIYF. The CDR3 DNA follows: TGTGCCAGCAGCCACTTGGACAGGGGAAACACCATATATTTT.

J is TRBJ2-7 and V is TRBV10-3; D may match TRBD1 or TRBD2 (5 bases each). The CDR3 loop spans 14 amino acids. Trimming left V 7 bases short and J 2 bases short, with 15 bases between. Looked up from germline, CDR1 is ENHRY and CDR2 is SYGVKD. The CDR3 sequence is CAIKVGAGTYEQYF. DNA of the CDR3: TGTGCCATCAAGGTCGGGGCCGGAACCTACGAGCAGTACTTC.

Written as DNA, the CDR3 is TGTGCCAGCAGTGAAGCACAGGGTTCCGATGGCTACACCTTC. Its protein product is CASSEAQGSDGYTF. The rearrangement uses TRBV6-1 and TRBJ1-2, with a weak D call TRBD1 (6 bases). This CDR3 is built from 14 residues. The germline V gene has CDR1 MNHNS and CDR2 SASEGT. The ends were cut back, 0 bases at V and 6 bases at J, with 11 bases in the middle.